The 13 T cell receptor beta chains below were found in one sample sequenced in a study of T cells after yellow fever vaccination. TCRdb re-analysed the 5' RACE reads in MiXCR, keeping a single row per CDR3 protein. This sample carries approximately 96,000 distinct CDR3 sequences, over 8% of them seen once, and the ten largest clones take approximately 15%. The material was CD8+ T cells not binding an NS4B(214-222) dextramer, sorted from PBMCs, obtained roughly 15 days after the first yellow fever vaccination. The source of these receptors is a man aged 18-30 years who received the YFV17D yellow fever vaccine.

V is TRBV6-5 and J is TRBJ2-7; TRBD1 aligns across 8 bases. The length of the CDR3 is 15 residues. Germline CDR1 MNHEY, CDR2 SVGAGI. Trimming removed 0 bases from V and 7 bases from J; junction bases left unmatched: 8. CDR3 DNA sequence: TGTGCCAGCAGTTACTCGGGGCAGGGGGCAGGGGAGCAGTACTTC. Amino acids: CASSYSGQGAGEQYF.

This clonotype was observed a handful of times. The chain carries TRBV7-9 and TRBJ1-5; D is possibly TRBD1 (6 bases). The germline V gene encodes CDR1 SEHNR and CDR2 FQNEAQ (reference sequence). The CDR3 extends over 15 amino acids. The V end was cut by 3 bases, the J end by 3 bases, with 12 bases between. This chain's CDR3 is CASSFAGGLNQPQHF. As DNA, the CDR3 is TGTGCCAGCAGCTTTGCCGGGGGCCTCAATCAGCCCCAGCATTTT.

In its sample, this clonotype was seen a few times. The chain is built from TRBV5-6 and TRBJ2-5, with 7 bases matching TRBD1. The CDR3 runs 14 residues. J gave up 5 bases and V 2 bases, and 6 bases lay outside the gene matches. The germline gives CDR1 SGHDT, CDR2 YYEEEE. CDR3 DNA sequence: TGTGCCAGCAGCTTTGAGGGGGCATGGGAGACCCAGTACTTC. Amino acids: CASSFEGAWETQYF.

This clonotype came up a few times. This chain uses TRBV14 with TRBJ2-6; D is possibly TRBD1 (5 bases). Trimming took 4 bases from V and 0 from J, leaving 10 bases between them. The CDR3 sequence is 16 residues long. Germline CDR1 and CDR2: SGHDN and FVKESK. CDR3 residues: CASSPQGRSGANVLTF. CDR3 coding DNA: TGTGCCAGCAGCCCCCAGGGCCGCTCTGGGGCCAACGTCCTGACTTTC.

This rearrangement joins TRBV20-1 to TRBJ1-3; D is possibly TRBD1 (5 bases). This CDR3 spans 14 amino acids. Trimming pared 5 bases from V and 0 bases from J, leaving 11 bases between. CDR1 is DFQATT, CDR2 SNEGSKA, per germline (reference sequence). DNA of the CDR3: TGCAGTGCTGCCACGGGGGTCTCTGGAAACACCATATATTTT. As protein: CSAATGVSGNTIYF.

The chain employs TRBV4-1 and TRBJ2-1, with TRBD2 identical over 14 bases. Germline V gives CDR1 MGHRA, CDR2 YSYEKL. Losses at the gene ends were 1 base for V and 5 bases for J; bases not matched to a gene: 4. The length of the CDR3 is 17 residues. CDR3 residues: CASSQGTGLAGDNEQFF. CDR3 bases: TGCGCCAGCAGCCAAGGGACGGGACTAGCGGGGGACAATGAGCAGTTCTTC.

V and J are TRBV7-2 and TRBJ2-7, with 9 bases aligning to TRBD1. Unmatched junction bases numbered 3, after V lost 4 bases and J lost 2 bases. Looked up from germline, CDR1 is SGHTA and CDR2 is FQGNSA. This CDR3 contains 14 residues. Written as DNA, the CDR3 is TGTGCCAGCAGCTCTGGGGACAGGGCCTACGAGCAGTACTTC. This gives the protein CASSSGDRAYEQYF.

A few counts support this clonotype. V is TRBV29-1 and J is TRBJ2-1; D unresolved. With 7 bases removed from V and 5 bases from J, the gap between germline ends came to 18 bases. This CDR3 region has 14 residues. Germline V gives CDR1 SQVTM, CDR2 ANQGSEA. CDR3 DNA sequence: TGCAGCGCTCCAAAGGGCATGGGAAACAATGAGCAGTTCTTC. Its protein product is CSAPKGMGNNEQFF.

J is TRBJ2-3 and V is TRBV7-2; a possible D gene is TRBD1 (6 bases). The germline gives CDR1 SGHTA, CDR2 FQGNSA. V dropped 5 bases and J dropped 8 bases, with 20 bases sitting between them. This CDR3 region has 15 residues. CDR3 protein: CASSDLGAPHGTQYF. The DNA for the CDR3 is TGTGCCAGCAGCGATTTGGGGGCCCCCCACGGTACGCAGTATTTT.

J is TRBJ2-2 and V is TRBV19; D unresolved. The CDR3 contains 15 residues. Between the trimmed V and J ends, which lost 3 bases and 6 bases, there was a span of 14 bases. The germline V gene encodes CDR1 LNHDA and CDR2 SQIVND (reference sequence). The CDR3 here is CASSIWAHGAGELFF. In nucleotides, the CDR3 is TGTGCCAGTAGTATTTGGGCCCATGGGGCCGGGGAGCTGTTTTTT.

Ten or more counts support this clonotype. The chain is built from TRBV19 and TRBJ2-2; D may match TRBD1 or TRBD2 (5 bases each). V was clipped by 6 bases and J by 6 bases, with 11 bases between them. Germline V gene data show CDR1 as LNHDA and CDR2 as SQIVND (reference sequence). The length of the CDR3 is 13 residues. The CDR3 sequence: CASSRGDAGELFF. The CDR3 nucleotides read TGTGCCAGTAGCCGGGGCGACGCCGGGGAGCTGTTTTTT.

This clonotype was seen more than once but under ten times. The chain carries TRBV6-1 and TRBJ1-5, with 9 bases lining up with TRBD1. Germline CDR1 is MNHNS and CDR2 is SASEGT. With 0 bases clipped from V and 11 bases from J, the junction kept 14 bases outside the gene matches. The CDR3 sequence is 17 residues long. DNA for the CDR3: TGTGCCAGCAGTGAAGCGGGACAGGGATGGGGGTGGGAAGCCCAGCATTTT. This codes for CASSEAGQGWGWEAQHF.

This chain joins TRBV7-9 and TRBJ2-7, with 7 bases identical to TRBD1. The junction had 6 bases not matched to a gene; V was cut back by 5 bases and J by 2 bases. This CDR3 contains 14 residues. Germline V CDR1 and CDR2: SEHNR, FQNEAQ (reference sequence). CDR3 nucleotide sequence: TGTGCCAGCAGCCGAGGGGACAGCGCCTACGAGCAGTACTTC. Its protein product is CASSRGDSAYEQYF. Looking up the rest from reference TRBV7-9 and TRBJ2-7 gives the full variable domain: DTGVSQNPRHKITKRGQNVTFRCDPISEHNRLYWYRQTLGQGPEFLTYFQNEAQLEKSRLLSDRFSAERPKGSFSTLEIQRTEQGDSAMYLCASSRGDSAYEQYFGPGTRLTVT.